These 4 T cell receptor beta chains were sequenced from one sample in a study of T cells in Graves' hyperthyroidism and ophthalmopathy. The CDR3 regions of TCR beta were amplified from RNA transcripts. First-round RT-PCR targeting the TCR CDR3 was performed with the HTBI primer set. TCRdb used MiXCR to reprocess the multiplex PCR reads, holding one entry per CDR3 protein. The sample carries 530,000 or so distinct CDR3 sequences, about 24% recorded once. The sample taken for sequencing was blood. The receptors come from a woman aged 30 to 39 with Graves' ophthalmopathy.

There are many counts of this clonotype. J is TRBJ2-7 and V is TRBV6-1; perhaps D is TRBD1 or TRBD2 (5 bases each). The CDR3 covers 12 residues. Germline CDR1 reads MNHNS; CDR2 reads SASEGT. Deletions cut 10 bases from V and 5 bases from J, with 15 bases between. CDR3 sequence: CATLLGENEQYF. The CDR3 nucleotides read TGTGCCACCTTGCTGGGGGAGAACGAGCAGTACTTC.

This clonotype has ten or more counts. The V call is TRBV6-1, the J call TRBJ1-2; 7 bases map to TRBD1. CDR3 length: 17 amino acids. Unmatched junction bases numbered 19, after V lost 5 bases and J lost 7 bases. Germline CDR1 and CDR2: MNHNS and SASEGT. The CDR3 reads CASSKLSGTEITGGYTF. The CDR3 DNA follows: TGTGCCAGCAGTAAACTATCCGGGACAGAGATAACTGGTGGCTACACCTTC.

This clonotype occurred many times. V and J are TRBV12-3 or TRBV12-4 and TRBJ1-1, with D uncertain. The CDR3 loop spans 14 amino acids. The ends were cut back, 7 bases at V and 1 base at J, with 13 bases in the middle. The CDR3 sequence: CASTKGGKNTEAFF. The CDR3 DNA is TGTGCCAGCACCAAGGGAGGAAAGAACACTGAAGCTTTCTTT.

The chain links TRBV19 to TRBJ2-7; 8 nucleotides agree with TRBD2. V shed 4 bases, J shed 4 bases, and the junction held 9 bases outside the gene matches. CDR3 length equals 15 residues. CDR1 and CDR2 from the germline V gene are LNHDA and SQIVND (reference sequence). The CDR3 region is CASSKLAGGAYEQYF. The CDR3 bases are TGTGCCAGTAGTAAACTGGCGGGAGGAGCGTACGAGCAGTACTTC.